There are many counts of the clone carrying this TCR beta chain. Its antigen remains unknown. The read gets to within 3 residues of the CDR3 end, and the germline J gene fills in the rest. Patients had low serum IgG, IgA and/or IgM and specific antibody deficiency. The sample originates from a study of T cell clonality in common variable immunodeficiency. Regarding the study as a whole: Common variable immunodeficiency TCR beta sequences reportedly had fewer deletions and N-nucleotide insertions. Compared with healthy controls, CVID subjects showed increased TCRbeta clonality, mostly in about a third.

J gave up 7 bases and V 4 bases, and 13 bases lay outside the gene matches. Germline V lookup: CDR1 SGHNT, CDR2 YYREEE (reference sequence). The CDR3 consists of 15 residues. This table comes from immunoSEQ multiplex PCR, and its TCRdb copy is limited to in-frame clones, with some not included. The specimen gives tens of thousands of clones without singletons; the ten biggest hold 6%. The clonotype originates from a human donor with common variable immunodeficiency. V and J are TRBV5-4 and TRBJ1-2; TRBD1 aligns across 7 bases. The material sequenced was peripheral blood mononuclear cells. CDR3 amino acids: CASSGAGTDLFGYTF. Partial CDR3 DNA: TGTGCCAGCAGCGGGGCGGGGACAGACCTCTTTGGC.